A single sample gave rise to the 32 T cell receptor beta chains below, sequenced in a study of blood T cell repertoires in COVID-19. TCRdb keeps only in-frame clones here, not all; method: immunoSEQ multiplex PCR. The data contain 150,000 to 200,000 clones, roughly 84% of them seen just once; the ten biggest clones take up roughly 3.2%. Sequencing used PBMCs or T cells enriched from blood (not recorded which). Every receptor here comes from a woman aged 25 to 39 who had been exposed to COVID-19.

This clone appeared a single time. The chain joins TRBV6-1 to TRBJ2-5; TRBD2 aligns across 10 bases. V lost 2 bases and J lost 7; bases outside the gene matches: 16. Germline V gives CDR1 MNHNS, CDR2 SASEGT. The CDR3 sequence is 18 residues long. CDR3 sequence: CASSEILKASGGRGTQYF. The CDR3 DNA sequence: TGTGCCAGCAGTGAAATTTTAAAGGCTAGCGGGGGTAGGGGGACCCAGTACTTC.

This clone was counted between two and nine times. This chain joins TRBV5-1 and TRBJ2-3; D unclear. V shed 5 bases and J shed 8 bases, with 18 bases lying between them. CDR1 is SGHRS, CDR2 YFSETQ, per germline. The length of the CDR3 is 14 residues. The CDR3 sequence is CASRMVVGISTQYF. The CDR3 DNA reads TGCGCCAGCAGAATGGTAGTCGGTATTAGTACGCAGTATTTT.

The CDR3: CASRQVSYEQYF. CDR3 in DNA: TGTGCCAGCAGACAGGTCTCCTACGAGCAGTACTTC. V gene TRBV2 combines with J gene TRBJ2-7, with D perhaps matching TRBD1 (5 bases). Germline V CDR1 and CDR2: SNHLY, FYNNEI. V was pared by 6 bases and J by 0 bases, with 6 bases between. The CDR3 runs 12 residues.

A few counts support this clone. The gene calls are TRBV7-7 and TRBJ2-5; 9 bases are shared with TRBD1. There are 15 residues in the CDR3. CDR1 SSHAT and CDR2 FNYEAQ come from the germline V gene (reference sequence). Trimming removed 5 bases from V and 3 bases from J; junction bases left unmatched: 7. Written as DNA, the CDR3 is TGTGCCAGCAGCCCTACAGGGGGCATCGAAGAGACCCAGTACTTC. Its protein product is CASSPTGGIEETQYF. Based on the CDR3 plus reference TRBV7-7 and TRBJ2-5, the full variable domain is GAGVSQSPRYKVTKRGQDVTLRCDPISSHATLYWYQQALGQGPEFLTYFNYEAQPDKSGLPSDRFSAERPEGSISTLTIQRTEQRDSAMYRCASSPTGGIEETQYFGPGTRLLVL.

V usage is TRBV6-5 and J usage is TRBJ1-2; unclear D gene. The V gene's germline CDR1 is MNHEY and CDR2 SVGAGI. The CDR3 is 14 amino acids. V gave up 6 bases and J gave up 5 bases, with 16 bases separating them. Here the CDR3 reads CASRTRGALYGYTF. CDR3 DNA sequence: TGTGCCAGCAGAACCAGAGGTGCCCTATATGGCTACACCTTC.

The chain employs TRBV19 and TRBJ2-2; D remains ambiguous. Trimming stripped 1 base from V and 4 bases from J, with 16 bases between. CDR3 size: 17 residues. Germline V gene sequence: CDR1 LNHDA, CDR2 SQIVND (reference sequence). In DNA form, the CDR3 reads TGTGCCAGTAGTATAGGTTGGGCGTCGCCGAGCACCGGGGAGCTGTTTTTT. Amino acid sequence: CASSIGWASPSTGELFF.

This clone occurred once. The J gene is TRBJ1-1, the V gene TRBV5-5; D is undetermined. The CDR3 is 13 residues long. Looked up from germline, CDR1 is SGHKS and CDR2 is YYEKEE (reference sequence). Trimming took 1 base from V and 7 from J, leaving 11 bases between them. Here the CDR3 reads CASSLSTGGEAFF. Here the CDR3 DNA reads TGTGCCAGCAGCTTGAGTACGGGTGGTGAAGCTTTCTTT.

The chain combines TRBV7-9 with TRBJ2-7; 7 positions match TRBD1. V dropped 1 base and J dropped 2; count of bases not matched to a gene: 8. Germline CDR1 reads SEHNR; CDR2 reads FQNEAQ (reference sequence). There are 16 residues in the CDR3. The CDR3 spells CASSLVLGTATYEQYF. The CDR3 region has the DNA TGTGCCAGCAGCTTAGTCCTAGGGACAGCCACCTACGAGCAGTACTTC.

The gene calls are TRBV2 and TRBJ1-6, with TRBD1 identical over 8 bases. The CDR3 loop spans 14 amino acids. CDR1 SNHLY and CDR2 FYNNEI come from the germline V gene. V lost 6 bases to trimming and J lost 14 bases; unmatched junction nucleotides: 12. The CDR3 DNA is TGTGCCAGCAGAGATCAGGGGGCCCTGGGGGCCCTCCACTTT. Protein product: CASRDQGALGALHF.

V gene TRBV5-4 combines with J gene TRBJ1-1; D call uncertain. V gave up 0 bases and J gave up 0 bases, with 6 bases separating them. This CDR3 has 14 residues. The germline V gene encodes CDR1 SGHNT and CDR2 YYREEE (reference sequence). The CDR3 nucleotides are TGTGCCAGCAGCTTGGACGCTATGAACACTGAAGCTTTCTTT. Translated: CASSLDAMNTEAFF.

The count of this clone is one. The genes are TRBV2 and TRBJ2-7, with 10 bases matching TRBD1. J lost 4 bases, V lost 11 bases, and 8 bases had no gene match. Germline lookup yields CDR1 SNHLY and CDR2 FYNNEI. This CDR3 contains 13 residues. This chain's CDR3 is CARGQGKMYEQYF. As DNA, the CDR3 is TGTGCCCGGGGACAGGGGAAGATGTACGAGCAGTACTTC.

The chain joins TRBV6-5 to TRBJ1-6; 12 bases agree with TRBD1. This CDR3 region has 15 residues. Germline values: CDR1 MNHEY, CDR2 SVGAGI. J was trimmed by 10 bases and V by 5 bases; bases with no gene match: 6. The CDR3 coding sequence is TGTGCCAGCAGTCCGGGACAGGGGGCGCCCTCACCCCTCCACTTT. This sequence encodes CASSPGQGAPSPLHF.

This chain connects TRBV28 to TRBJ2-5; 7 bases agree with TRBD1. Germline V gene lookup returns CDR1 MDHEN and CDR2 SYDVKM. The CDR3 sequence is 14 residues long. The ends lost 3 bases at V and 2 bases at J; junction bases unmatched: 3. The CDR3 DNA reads TGTGCCAGCAGTTTTGGGGGACAGCAAGAGACCCAGTACTTC. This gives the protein CASSFGGQQETQYF.

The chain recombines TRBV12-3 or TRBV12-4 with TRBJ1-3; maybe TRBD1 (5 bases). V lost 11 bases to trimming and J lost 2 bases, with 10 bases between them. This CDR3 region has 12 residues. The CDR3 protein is CASGRAGNTIYF. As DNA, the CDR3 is TGTGCCTCGGGCAGGGCTGGAAACACCATATATTTT.

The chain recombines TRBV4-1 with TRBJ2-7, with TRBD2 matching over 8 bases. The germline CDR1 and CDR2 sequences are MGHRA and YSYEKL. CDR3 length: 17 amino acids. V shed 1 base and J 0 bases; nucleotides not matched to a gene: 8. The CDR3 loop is CASSQGVSGTVSYEQYF. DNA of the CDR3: TGCGCCAGCAGCCAAGGAGTTAGCGGGACTGTCTCCTACGAGCAGTACTTC.

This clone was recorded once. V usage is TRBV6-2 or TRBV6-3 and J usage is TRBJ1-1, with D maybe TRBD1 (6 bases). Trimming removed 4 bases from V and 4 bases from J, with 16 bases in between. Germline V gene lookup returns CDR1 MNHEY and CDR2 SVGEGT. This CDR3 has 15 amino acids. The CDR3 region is CASSSHFTGSTEAFF. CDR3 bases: TGTGCCAGCAGTTCACACTTTACAGGGAGCACTGAAGCTTTCTTT.

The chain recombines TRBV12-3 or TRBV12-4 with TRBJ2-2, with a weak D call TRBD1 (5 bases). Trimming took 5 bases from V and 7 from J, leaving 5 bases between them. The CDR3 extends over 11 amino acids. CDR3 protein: CASSQGGELFF. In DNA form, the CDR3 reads TGTGCCAGCAGTCAGGGCGGGGAGCTGTTTTTT.

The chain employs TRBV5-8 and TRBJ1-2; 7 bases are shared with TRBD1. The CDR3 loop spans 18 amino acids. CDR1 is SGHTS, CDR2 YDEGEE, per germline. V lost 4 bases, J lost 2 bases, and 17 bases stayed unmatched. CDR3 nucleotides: TGTGCCAGCAGCCCATTCCGAGGGGCCGGGACAGAGAACTATGGCTACACCTTC. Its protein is CASSPFRGAGTENYGYTF.

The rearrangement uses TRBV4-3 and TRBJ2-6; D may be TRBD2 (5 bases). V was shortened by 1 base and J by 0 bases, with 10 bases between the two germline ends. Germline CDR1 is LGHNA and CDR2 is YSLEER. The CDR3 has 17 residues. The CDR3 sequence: CASSQVGVFSGANVLTF. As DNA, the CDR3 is TGCGCCAGCAGCCAAGTCGGGGTATTCTCTGGGGCCAACGTCCTGACTTTC.

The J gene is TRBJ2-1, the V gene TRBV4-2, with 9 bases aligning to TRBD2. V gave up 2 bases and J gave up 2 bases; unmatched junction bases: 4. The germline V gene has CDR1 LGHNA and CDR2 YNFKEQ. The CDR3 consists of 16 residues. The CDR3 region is CASSQRLADAYNEQFF. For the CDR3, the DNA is TGTGCCAGCAGCCAACGACTAGCGGATGCCTACAATGAGCAGTTCTTC.

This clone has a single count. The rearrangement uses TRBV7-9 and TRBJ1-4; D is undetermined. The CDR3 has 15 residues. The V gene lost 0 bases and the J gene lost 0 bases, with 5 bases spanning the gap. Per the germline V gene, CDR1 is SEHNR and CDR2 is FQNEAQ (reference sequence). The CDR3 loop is CASSLAPATNEKLFF. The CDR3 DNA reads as TGTGCCAGCAGCTTAGCCCCTGCAACTAATGAAAAACTGTTTTTT. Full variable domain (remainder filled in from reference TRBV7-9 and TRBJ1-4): DTGVSQNPRHKITKRGQNVTFRCDPISEHNRLYWYRQTLGQGPEFLTYFQNEAQLEKSRLLSDRFSAERPKGSFSTLEIQRTEQGDSAMYLCASSLAPATNEKLFFGSGTQLSVL.

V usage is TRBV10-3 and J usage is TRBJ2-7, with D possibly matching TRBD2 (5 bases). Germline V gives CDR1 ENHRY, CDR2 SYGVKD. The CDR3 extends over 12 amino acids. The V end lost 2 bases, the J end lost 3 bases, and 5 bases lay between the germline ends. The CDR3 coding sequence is TGTGCCATCAGTGAGCGGGACTACGAGCAGTACTTC. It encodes CAISERDYEQYF.

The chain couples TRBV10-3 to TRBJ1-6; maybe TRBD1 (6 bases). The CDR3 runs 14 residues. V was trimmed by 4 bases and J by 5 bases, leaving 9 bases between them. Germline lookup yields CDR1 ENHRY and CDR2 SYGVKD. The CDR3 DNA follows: TGTGCCATCAGTGCGGGACAAAATAATTCACCCCTCCACTTT. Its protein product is CAISAGQNNSPLHF.

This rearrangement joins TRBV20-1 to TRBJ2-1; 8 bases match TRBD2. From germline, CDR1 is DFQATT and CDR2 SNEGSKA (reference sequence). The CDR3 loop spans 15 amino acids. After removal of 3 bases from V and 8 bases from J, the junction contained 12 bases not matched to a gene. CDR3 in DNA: TGCAGTGCTAGTAAACGGGGGGGCGGACAAGATGAGCAGTTCTTC. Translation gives CSASKRGGGQDEQFF.

The CDR3, as DNA: TGTGCCAGCAGGATTGGAGGGGACGGACGTGAAGCTTTCTTT. Translation gives CASRIGGDGREAFF. The rearrangement joins TRBV5-6 to TRBJ1-1; D may be TRBD1 (5 bases). Germline V CDR1 and CDR2: SGHDT, YYEEEE. The germline V and J ends were trimmed by 5 bases and 7 bases, with 18 bases remaining between them. The CDR3 contains 14 residues.

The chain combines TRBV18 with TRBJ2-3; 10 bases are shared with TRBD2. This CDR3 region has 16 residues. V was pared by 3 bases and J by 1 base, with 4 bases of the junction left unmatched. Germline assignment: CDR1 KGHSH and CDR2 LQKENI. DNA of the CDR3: TGTGCCAGCTCACCCTCCGGACTAGCGGGCACAGATACGCAGTATTTT. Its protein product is CASSPSGLAGTDTQYF.

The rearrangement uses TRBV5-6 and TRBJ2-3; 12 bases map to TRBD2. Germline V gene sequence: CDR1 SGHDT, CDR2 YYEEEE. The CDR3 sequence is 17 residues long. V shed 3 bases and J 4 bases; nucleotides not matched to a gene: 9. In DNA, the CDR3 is TGTGCCAGCAGCTGGAGACTAGCGGGGGACGGCGCAGATACGCAGTATTTT. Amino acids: CASSWRLAGDGADTQYF.

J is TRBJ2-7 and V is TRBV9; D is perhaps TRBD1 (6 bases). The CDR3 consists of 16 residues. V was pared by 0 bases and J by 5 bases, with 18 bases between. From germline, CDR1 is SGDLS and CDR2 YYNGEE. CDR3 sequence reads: CASSVGWDTVRDEQYF. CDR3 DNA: TGTGCCAGCAGCGTAGGGTGGGACACAGTGAGGGACGAGCAGTACTTC.

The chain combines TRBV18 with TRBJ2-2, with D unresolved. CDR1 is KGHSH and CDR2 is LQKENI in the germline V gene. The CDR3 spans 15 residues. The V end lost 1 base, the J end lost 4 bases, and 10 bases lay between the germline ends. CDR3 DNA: TGTGCCAGCTCACCACTTCTCCCGGGCACCGGGGAGCTGTTTTTT. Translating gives CASSPLLPGTGELFF.

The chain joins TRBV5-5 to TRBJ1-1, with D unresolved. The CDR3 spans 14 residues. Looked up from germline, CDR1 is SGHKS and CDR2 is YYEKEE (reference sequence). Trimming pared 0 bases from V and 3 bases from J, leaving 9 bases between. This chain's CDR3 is CASSLAARHTEAFF. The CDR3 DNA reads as TGTGCCAGCAGCTTGGCGGCTAGGCACACTGAAGCTTTCTTT.

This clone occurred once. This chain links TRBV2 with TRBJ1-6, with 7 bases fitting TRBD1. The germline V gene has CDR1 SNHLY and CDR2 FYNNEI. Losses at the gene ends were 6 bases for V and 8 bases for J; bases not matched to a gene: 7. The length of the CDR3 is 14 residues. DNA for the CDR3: TGTGCCAGCAGCCGACAGGGATACGATTCACCCCTCCACTTT. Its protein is CASSRQGYDSPLHF.

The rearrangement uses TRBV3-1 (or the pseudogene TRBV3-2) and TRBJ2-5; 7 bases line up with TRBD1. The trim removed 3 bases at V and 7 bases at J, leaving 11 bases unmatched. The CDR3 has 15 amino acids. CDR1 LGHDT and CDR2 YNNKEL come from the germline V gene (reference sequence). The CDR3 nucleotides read TGTGCCAGCAGCCAGATGACAGGGACCTTTGGGACCCAGTACTTC. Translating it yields CASSQMTGTFGTQYF.